This T cell receptor beta chain was observed in a study of a mutant IDH1 vaccine in newly diagnosed glioma. The CDR3 contains 14 residues. Trimming shortened V by 4 bases and J by 6 bases, and 12 bases separated the two germline ends. CDR1 and CDR2 (germline): SNHLY, FYNNEI. For this clone: Its cognate antigen is unknown.

Sample time point: week 35, safety follow-up. Each dose delivered 300 ug of mutant IDH1 20-mer peptide subcutaneously with imiquimod. TCRdb's copy holds only in-frame clones and misses some; the assay was immunoSEQ multiplex PCR. In the table there are some 50,000 clones, 80% to 95% of which are singletons. The TCR originated in a man in his forties or fifties with glioma. The V call is TRBV2, the J call TRBJ1-4; D is ambiguous. The sample was PBMCs, taken from a glioma patient whose treatment included an IDH1 peptide vaccine. The CDR3, as DNA: TGTGCCAGCAGTGTTGTTCAGGAGGATGAAAAACTGTTTTTT. This gives the protein CASSVVQEDEKLFF.